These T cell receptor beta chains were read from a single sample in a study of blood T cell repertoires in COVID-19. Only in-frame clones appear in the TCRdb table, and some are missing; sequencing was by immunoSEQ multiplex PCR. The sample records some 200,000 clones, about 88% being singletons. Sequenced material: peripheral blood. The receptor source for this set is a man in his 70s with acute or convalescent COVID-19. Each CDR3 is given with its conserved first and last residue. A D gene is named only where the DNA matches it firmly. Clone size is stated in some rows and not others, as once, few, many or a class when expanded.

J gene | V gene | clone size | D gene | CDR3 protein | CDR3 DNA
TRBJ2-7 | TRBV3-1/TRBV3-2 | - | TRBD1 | CASSRGQGVTGEQYF | TGTGCCAGCAGCCGGGGACAGGGAGTTACGGGGGAGCAGTACTTC
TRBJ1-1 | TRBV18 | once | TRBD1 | CASSPDRDEAFF | TGTGCCAGCTCACCCGACAGGGATGAAGCTTTCTTT
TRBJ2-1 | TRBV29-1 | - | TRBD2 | CSAPTSGSKQFF | TGCAGCGCTCCAACTAGCGGGAGTAAACAGTTCTTC
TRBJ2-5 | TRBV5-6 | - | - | CASSLCHPRNQETQYF | TGTGCCAGCAGCTTGTGCCATCCCAGGAACCAAGAGACCCAGTACTTC
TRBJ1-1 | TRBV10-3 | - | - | CAIKKTENTEAFF | TGTGCCATCAAAAAGACAGAGAACACTGAAGCTTTCTTT
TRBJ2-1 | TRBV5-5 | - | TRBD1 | CASSLLRQGNEQFF | TGTGCCAGCAGCTTGTTGAGACAGGGTAATGAGCAGTTCTTC
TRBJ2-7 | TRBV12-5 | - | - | CASGLQGGEQYF | TGTGCTAGTGGACTACAGGGTGGCGAGCAGTACTTC
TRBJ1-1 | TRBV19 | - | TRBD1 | CASSIDMQGGNTEAFF | TGTGCCAGTAGTATAGATATGCAGGGGGGGAACACTGAAGCTTTCTTT
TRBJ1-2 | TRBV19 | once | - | CASRLANYGYTF | TGTGCCAGTAGACTAGCTAACTATGGCTACACCTTC
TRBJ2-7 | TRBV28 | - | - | CASGENYEQYF | TGTGCCAGCGGAGAAAATTACGAGCAGTACTTC